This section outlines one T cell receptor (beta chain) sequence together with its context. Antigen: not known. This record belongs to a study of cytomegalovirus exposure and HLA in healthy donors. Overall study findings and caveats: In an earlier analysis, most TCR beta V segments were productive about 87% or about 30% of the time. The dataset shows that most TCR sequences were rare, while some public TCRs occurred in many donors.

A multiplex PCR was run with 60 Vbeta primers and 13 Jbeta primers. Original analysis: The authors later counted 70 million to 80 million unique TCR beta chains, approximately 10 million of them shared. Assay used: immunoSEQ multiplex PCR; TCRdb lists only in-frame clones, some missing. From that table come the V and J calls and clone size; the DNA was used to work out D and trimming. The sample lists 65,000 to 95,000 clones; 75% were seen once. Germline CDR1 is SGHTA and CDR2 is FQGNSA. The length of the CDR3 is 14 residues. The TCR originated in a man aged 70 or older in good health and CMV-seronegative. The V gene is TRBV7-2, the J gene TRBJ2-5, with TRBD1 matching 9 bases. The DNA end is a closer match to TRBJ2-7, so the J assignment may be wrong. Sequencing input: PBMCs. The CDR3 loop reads CASAGTGNSYEQYF. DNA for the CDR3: TGTGCCAGCGCCGGGACAGGGAACTCCTACGAGCAGTACTTC.